This passage covers 8 T cell receptor beta chains from one sample sequenced in a study of T-cell reconstitution after alpha-beta-depleted transplantation in children. The TCRbeta library incorporated unique molecular identifiers. TCRdb reanalysed the PCR reads using MiXCR and keeps one entry per CDR3 protein. The repertoire includes around 600,000 distinct CDR3 sequences, about 10% of them detected once, and roughly 4% sits in the top ten. The input for sequencing was PBMCs from the stem cell graft donor, taken from the stem cell graft. These receptors originate from a human donor who donated a stem cell graft to a child with acute myeloid leukemia.

This clonotype has only a few counts. In DNA, the CDR3 is TGCGCCAGCAGCTCGGGACTAGCGGGAGGACGCAATGAGCAGTTCTTC. This translates into CASSSGLAGGRNEQFF. This chain uses TRBV5-1 with TRBJ2-1; TRBD2 matches 15 bases. V gave up 3 bases and J gave up 6 bases; unmatched junction bases: 4. This CDR3 has 16 residues. CDR1 is SGHRS and CDR2 is YFSETQ in the germline V gene.

This clonotype was recorded at least ten times. J is TRBJ2-1 and V is TRBV6-2 or TRBV6-3; 11 bases line up with TRBD2. The ends lost 5 bases at V and 5 bases at J; junction bases unmatched: 5. Germline V gives CDR1 MNHEY, CDR2 SVGEGT. The length of the CDR3 is 15 residues. DNA for the CDR3: TGTGCCAGCAGTACCGGGACTAGCGGAAACAATGAGCAGTTCTTC. Translation: CASSTGTSGNNEQFF.

The table lists this clonotype with many counts. The rearrangement joins TRBV10-3 to TRBJ2-7; 8 bases align to TRBD2. Germline CDR1 reads ENHRY; CDR2 reads SYGVKD. Losses at the gene ends were 7 bases for V and 2 bases for J; bases not matched to a gene: 4. The CDR3 consists of 13 residues. CDR3 DNA sequence: TGTGCCATCACTAGCGGGCCCCCCTACGAGCAGTACTTC. Translating gives CAITSGPPYEQYF.

The genes are TRBV3-1 and TRBJ2-5, with D tentatively TRBD2 (6 bases). The CDR3 covers 13 residues. CDR1 LGHDT and CDR2 YNNKEL come from the germline V gene (reference sequence). Deletions cut 0 bases from V and 7 bases from J, with 9 bases between. CDR3 bases: TGTGCCAGCAGCCAAGACCTCGGGGGGACCCAGTACTTC. It codes for CASSQDLGGTQYF.

This clonotype showed up many times. The gene calls are TRBV5-1 and TRBJ2-2; D might be TRBD2 (5 bases). Deletions cut 3 bases from V and 1 base from J, with 10 bases between. CDR3 length equals 15 residues. The germline gives CDR1 SGHRS, CDR2 YFSETQ. The CDR3 is CASSSGILNTGELFF. The CDR3 DNA sequence: TGCGCCAGCAGCTCCGGGATTTTGAACACCGGGGAGCTGTTTTTT.

The sample holds many counts of this clonotype. This sequence joins TRBV27 and TRBJ1-5; D gene unclear. Germline CDR1 MNHEY, CDR2 SMNVEV (reference sequence). Deletions cut 2 bases from V and 6 bases from J, with 14 bases between. CDR3 length: 15 amino acids. CDR3 protein: CASSLLGPGTQPQHF. CDR3 in DNA: TGTGCCAGCAGTTTACTCGGGCCAGGCACTCAGCCCCAGCATTTT.

This clonotype occurred many times. The gene calls are TRBV11-2 and TRBJ2-1, with D unresolved. CDR1 and CDR2 (germline): SGHAT, FQNNGV. This CDR3 has 13 amino acids. Trimming shortened V by 3 bases and J by 9 bases, and 12 bases separated the two germline ends. This chain's CDR3 is CASSLTGWGEQFF. The DNA of the CDR3 is TGTGCCAGCAGCTTGACGGGTTGGGGTGAGCAGTTCTTC. Using reference TRBV11-2 and TRBJ2-1 for the parts outside the CDR3, the full variable domain is EAGVAQSPRYKIIEKRQSVAFWCNPISGHATLYWYQQILGQGPKLLIQFQNNGVVDDSQLPKDRFSAERLKGVDSTLKIQPAKLEDSAVYLCASSLTGWGEQFFGPGTRLTVL.

This clonotype was seen a few times. CDR3 in amino acids: CASSVDSAAGINGYTF. CDR3 in DNA: TGTGCCAGCAGCGTAGACTCCGCGGCAGGGATTAACGGCTACACCTTC. The V call is TRBV9, the J call TRBJ1-2, with TRBD1 as a possible D gene (5 bases). V lost 0 bases, J lost 8 bases, and 20 bases lay in between. Germline assignment: CDR1 SGDLS and CDR2 YYNGEE. This CDR3 region has 16 residues.